This TCR beta chain was sequenced for a study of neoadjuvant nivolumab and ipilimumab in lung cancer. General study results and limits: TCR clonality did not significantly correlate with pathologic tumor regression. Only two of four nivolumab-treated tumors gained richness and clonality by surgery. Compared with tumor-adjacent uninvolved lung, resected tumors showed greater richness and clonality.

Sequenced by immunoSEQ multiplex PCR; TCRdb stores in-frame clones only, minus some. The sample lists roughly 45,000 clones; around nine tenths were seen once. A word on this clone: Its antigen remains unidentified.

The V gene's germline CDR1 is MGHRA and CDR2 YSYEKL. The V gene lost 6 bases and the J gene lost 4 bases, with 16 bases spanning the gap. CDR3 size: 15 residues. The chain combines TRBV4-1 with TRBJ2-1; weak D call: TRBD2 (6 bases). The sequencing used blood, collected before neoadjuvant nivolumab, alone or with ipilimumab. This receptor was taken from an adult with non-small cell lung cancer. Some clones in this sample may be carry-over from other donors' samples. The CDR3 coding sequence is TGCGCCAGCAGTCATGCGGCGGGGCCATACAATGAGCAGTTCTTC. This encodes CASSHAAGPYNEQFF.